The T cell receptor beta chain described here comes from a study of blood T cells in healthy people across ages. Caucasian, healthy and from Russia, the donors were aged between 6 and 90. The authors ran a second PCR of about 6 to 11 cycles using a sample-barcoded 5' primer and a J-beta primer mix. One entry per CDR3 protein, called by TCRdb with MiXCR from the 5' RACE reads. Of some 1.1 million distinct CDR3 sequences listed, roughly two fifths were seen once; the top ten hold around 13%. The receptor was derived from a man between 18 and 29 years old in good health. Material for sequencing was blood.

CDR3 in amino acids: CASSQSVPGRSNYGYTF. CDR3 DNA: TGTGCCAGCAGCCAGTCAGTACCGGGCCGAAGTAACTATGGCTACACCTTC. V and J are TRBV4-2 and TRBJ1-2; no definite D call. V gave up 3 bases and J gave up 1 base, with 18 bases separating them. The length of the CDR3 is 17 residues. Germline V lookup: CDR1 LGHNA, CDR2 YNFKEQ.